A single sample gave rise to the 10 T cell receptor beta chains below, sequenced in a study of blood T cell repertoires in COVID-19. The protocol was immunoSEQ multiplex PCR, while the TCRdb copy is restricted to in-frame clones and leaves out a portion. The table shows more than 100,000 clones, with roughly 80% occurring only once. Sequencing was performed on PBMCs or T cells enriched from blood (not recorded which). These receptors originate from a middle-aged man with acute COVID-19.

The chain's CDR3 is CASTISALDFNSPLHF. CDR3 DNA: TGTGCCAGTACCATCTCGGCACTGGACTTTAATTCACCCCTCCACTTT. The rearrangement links TRBV19 to TRBJ1-6; no clear D gene. Trimming cost V 7 bases and J 6 bases, with 19 bases left between them. The CDR3 runs to 16 residues. Germline V gene data show CDR1 as LNHDA and CDR2 as SQIVND (reference sequence).

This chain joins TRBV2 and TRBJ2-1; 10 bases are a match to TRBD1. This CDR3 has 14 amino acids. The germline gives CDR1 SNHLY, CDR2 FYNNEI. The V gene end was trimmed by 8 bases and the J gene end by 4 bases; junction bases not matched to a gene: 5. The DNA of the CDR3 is TGTGCCAGCTTCGGGACAGGGGAGTACAATGAGCAGTTCTTC. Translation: CASFGTGEYNEQFF.

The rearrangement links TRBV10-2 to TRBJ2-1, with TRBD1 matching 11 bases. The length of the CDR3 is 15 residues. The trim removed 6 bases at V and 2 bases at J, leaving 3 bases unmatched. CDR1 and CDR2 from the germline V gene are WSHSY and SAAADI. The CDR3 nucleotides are TGCGCCAGCAGGATGGGACAGGGGGCCTACAATGAGCAGTTCTTC. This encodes CASRMGQGAYNEQFF.

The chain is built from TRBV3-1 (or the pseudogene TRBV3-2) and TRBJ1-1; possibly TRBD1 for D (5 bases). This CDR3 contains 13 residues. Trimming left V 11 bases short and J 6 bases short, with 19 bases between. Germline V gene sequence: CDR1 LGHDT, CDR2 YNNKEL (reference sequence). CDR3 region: CASLGPSAPEAFF. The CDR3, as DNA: TGTGCCTCTTTGGGGCCGTCTGCCCCTGAAGCTTTCTTT.

In nucleotides, the CDR3 is TGTGCCAGCTCACCACCAAGCGGGGGGGCTAATGAGCAGTTCTTC. This codes for CASSPPSGGANEQFF. This rearrangement joins TRBV18 to TRBJ2-1; 10 bases line up with TRBD2. The length of the CDR3 is 15 residues. Unmatched junction bases numbered 3, after V lost 0 bases and J lost 7 bases. In germline, CDR1 is KGHSH, CDR2 LQKENI.

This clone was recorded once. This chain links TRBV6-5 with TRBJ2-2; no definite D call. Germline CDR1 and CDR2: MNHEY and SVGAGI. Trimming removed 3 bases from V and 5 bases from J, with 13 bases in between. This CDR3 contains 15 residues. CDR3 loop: CASSYFRVLTGELFF. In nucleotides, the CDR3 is TGTGCCAGCAGTTATTTCCGGGTCCTAACCGGGGAGCTGTTTTTT.

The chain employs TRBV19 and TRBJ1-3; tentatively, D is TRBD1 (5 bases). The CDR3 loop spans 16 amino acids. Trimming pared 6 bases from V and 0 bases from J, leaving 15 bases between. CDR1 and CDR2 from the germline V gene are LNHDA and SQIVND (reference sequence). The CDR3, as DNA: TGTGCCAGTAGGACCATCGACAGCCTCTCTGGAAACACCATATATTTT. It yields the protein CASRTIDSLSGNTIYF.

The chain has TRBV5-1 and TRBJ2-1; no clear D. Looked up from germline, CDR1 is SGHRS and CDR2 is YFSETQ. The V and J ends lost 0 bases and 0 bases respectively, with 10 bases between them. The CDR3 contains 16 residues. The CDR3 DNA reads TGCGCCAGCAGCTTGGCCCCCACCGGCTCCTACAATGAGCAGTTCTTC. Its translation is CASSLAPTGSYNEQFF.

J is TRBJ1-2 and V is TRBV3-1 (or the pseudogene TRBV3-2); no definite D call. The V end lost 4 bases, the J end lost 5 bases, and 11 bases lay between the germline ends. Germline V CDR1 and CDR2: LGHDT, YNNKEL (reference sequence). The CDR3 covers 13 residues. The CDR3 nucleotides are TGTGCCAGCAGCCCGAGGGCCCGATATGGCTACACCTTC. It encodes CASSPRARYGYTF.

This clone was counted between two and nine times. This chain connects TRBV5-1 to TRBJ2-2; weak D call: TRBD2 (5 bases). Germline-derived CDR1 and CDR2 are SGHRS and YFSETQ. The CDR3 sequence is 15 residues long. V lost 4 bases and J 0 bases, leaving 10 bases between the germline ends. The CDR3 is CASSGEIPNTGELFF. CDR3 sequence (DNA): TGCGCCAGCAGCGGGGAGATACCGAACACCGGGGAGCTGTTTTTT.